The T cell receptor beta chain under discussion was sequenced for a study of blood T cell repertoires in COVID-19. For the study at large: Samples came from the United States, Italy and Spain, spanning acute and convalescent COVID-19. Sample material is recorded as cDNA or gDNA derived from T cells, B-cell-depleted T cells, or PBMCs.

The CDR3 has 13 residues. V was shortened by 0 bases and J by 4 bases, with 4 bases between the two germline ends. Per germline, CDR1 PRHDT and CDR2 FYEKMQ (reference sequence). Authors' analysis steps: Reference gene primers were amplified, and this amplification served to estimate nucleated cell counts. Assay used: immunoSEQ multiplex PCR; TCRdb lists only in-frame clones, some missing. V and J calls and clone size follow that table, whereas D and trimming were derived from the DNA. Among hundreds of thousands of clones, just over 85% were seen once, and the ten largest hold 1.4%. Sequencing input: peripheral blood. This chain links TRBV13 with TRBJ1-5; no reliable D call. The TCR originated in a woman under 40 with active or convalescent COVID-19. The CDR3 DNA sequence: TGTGCCAGCAGCTTAGGGGCAAATCAGCCCCAGCATTTT. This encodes CASSLGANQPQHF.